These T cell receptor beta chains were read from a single sample in a study of CD8 T cells in ankylosing spondylitis. TCRdb called the 5' RACE reads again in MiXCR, with one record for every CDR3 protein. Among 150,000 to 200,000 distinct CDR3 sequences listed, roughly 18% were seen once. Sequencing used blood, either unsorted or a sorted T cell fraction (not recorded which). The receptors originated from a male donor under 35 with ankylosing spondylitis or in good health (not recorded which). The conserved cysteine and the conserved F or W are not part of the CDR3 here. Each record gives: V gene, J gene, CDR3 protein.

V: TRBV4-1; J: TRBJ2-5; CDR3: ASSQVPGLETQY
V: TRBV7-2; J: TRBJ2-3; CDR3: ASSPAWDRGTDTQY
V: TRBV7-2; J: TRBJ2-7; CDR3: ASSLVRVDEQY
V: TRBV7-6; J: TRBJ2-2; CDR3: ASSLPRTRLTGELF
V: TRBV12-3/TRBV12-4; J: TRBJ2-6; CDR3: ASRPGHHSGANVLT
V: TRBV7-2; J: TRBJ2-4; CDR3: ASSTGTGPSEGKNIQY
V: TRBV12-3/TRBV12-4; J: TRBJ1-5; CDR3: ASSLQGFQPQH
V: TRBV10-2; J: TRBJ2-1; CDR3: ASSISGEKSYNEQF
V: TRBV20-1; J: TRBJ2-1; CDR3: SAAALGMDNEQF
V: TRBV13; J: TRBJ2-1; CDR3: ASKRDRAGNEQF
V: TRBV7-3; J: TRBJ2-1; CDR3: ASSVVAGQNEQF
V: TRBV29-1; J: TRBJ2-7; CDR3: SAETGTGTGYEQY
V: TRBV12-3/TRBV12-4; J: TRBJ1-2; CDR3: ASSLSRSNYYGYT
V: TRBV11-1; J: TRBJ2-1; CDR3: ASSLGLTSGRRTYNEQF
V: TRBV24-1; J: TRBJ1-5; CDR3: ATRETGLNQPQH
V: TRBV5-1; J: TRBJ2-1; CDR3: ASSLGLPASSYNEQF
V: TRBV29-1; J: TRBJ2-2; CDR3: SVGTENTGELF
V: TRBV5-6; J: TRBJ2-3; CDR3: ASSFSQSDTQY
V: TRBV11-2; J: TRBJ2-5; CDR3: ASSKSPREETQY
V: TRBV6-5; J: TRBJ2-3; CDR3: ASSGLAMSTDTQY
V: TRBV7-2; J: TRBJ2-3; CDR3: ASSLRAVGQAPDTQY
V: TRBV12-3/TRBV12-4; J: TRBJ1-2; CDR3: ASKTGNGYT
V: TRBV20-1; J: TRBJ1-1; CDR3: SARDKVGWDTEAF
V: TRBV10-3; J: TRBJ2-7; CDR3: AISDGFLGTHSYEQY
V: TRBV6-5; J: TRBJ1-4; CDR3: ASSYNGGATNEKLF
V: TRBV18; J: TRBJ2-2; CDR3: ASSLRQDPETGELF
V: TRBV29-1; J: TRBJ1-2; CDR3: SVDKNGYT
V: TRBV5-6; J: TRBJ1-1; CDR3: ASSWAEGLMNTEAF
V: TRBV7-2; J: TRBJ1-2; CDR3: ASSLEDRGYGYT
V: TRBV16; J: TRBJ1-4; CDR3: ASRRPGSTNEKLF
V: TRBV5-6; J: TRBJ1-3; CDR3: ASSLQDYDGNTIY
V: TRBV5-1; J: TRBJ2-3; CDR3: ASSLGDRDTDTQY
V: TRBV11-1; J: TRBJ2-3; CDR3: ASTSLGASTDTQY
V: TRBV24-1; J: TRBJ2-5; CDR3: ATSDFETQY
V: TRBV27; J: TRBJ2-1; CDR3: ASSLTRAPPYEQF
V: TRBV18; J: TRBJ2-7; CDR3: ASSPRGAYEQY
V: TRBV12-3/TRBV12-4; J: TRBJ2-1; CDR3: ASSLRRERGNEQF
V: TRBV20-1; J: TRBJ1-5; CDR3: SARDPQGAGNQPQH
V: TRBV15; J: TRBJ1-2; CDR3: ATSRESSLFGEGYT
V: TRBV29-1; J: TRBJ2-7; CDR3: SGVLAGDREQY
V: TRBV7-2; J: TRBJ2-3; CDR3: ASSWRPTDTQY
V: TRBV6-6; J: TRBJ1-5; CDR3: ASSYPQHSNQPQH